The 20 T cell receptor beta chains below were found in one sample sequenced in a study of CD8+ T cells in alopecia areata. Treatment defined: oral pan-JAK inhibitor, 5-10 mg twice daily. In each case, RNA was isolated and then reverse transcribed into cDNA as the sequencing template. Profiled with immunoSEQ multiplex PCR; TCRdb holds only in-frame clones, not every one. The sample lists 90,000 to 120,000 clones; roughly 84% were seen once. Sequenced here: CD8+ T cells sorted from blood, sampled at week 24, from a patient treated with tofacitinib. The origin of the receptors is a human donor with alopecia areata.

This chain joins TRBV6-5 and TRBJ2-3; 9 positions match TRBD2. Trimming at V came to 0 bases and at J to 6 bases, leaving 7 bases not matched to a gene. The CDR3 is 16 residues long. Germline CDR1 MNHEY, CDR2 SVGAGI. The CDR3 sequence: CASSYSGGGAWDTQYF. The CDR3 DNA is TGTGCCAGCAGTTACTCAGGCGGGGGGGCCTGGGATACGCAGTATTTT.

The CDR3 nucleotides read TGCGCCAGCAGCCAAGTACCTAGCGGGGTATACGAGCAGTACTTC. Its translation is CASSQVPSGVYEQYF. J is TRBJ2-7 and V is TRBV4-1; 9 positions agree with TRBD2. CDR3 size: 15 residues. CDR1 is MGHRA, CDR2 YSYEKL, per germline. With V trimmed by 1 base and J by 4 bases, 5 bases remained unmatched.

The rearrangement links TRBV29-1 to TRBJ2-2, with D possibly being TRBD2 (5 bases). The CDR3 is made up of 13 amino acids. V was cut by 7 bases and J by 1 base, with 10 bases left in between. Germline values: CDR1 SQVTM, CDR2 ANQGSEA. The DNA of the CDR3 is TGCAGCGCAACTAGGGAGAACACCGGGGAGCTGTTTTTT. Residues: CSATRENTGELFF.

The chain combines TRBV6-6 with TRBJ2-3, with TRBD2 matching 9 bases. Per germline, CDR1 MNHNY and CDR2 SVGAGI (reference sequence). V dropped 2 bases and J dropped 2; count of bases not matched to a gene: 5. The CDR3 runs to 16 residues. The CDR3 sequence is CASSYEGGGATDTQYF. CDR3 sequence (DNA): TGTGCCAGCAGTTACGAAGGCGGGGGGGCCACAGATACGCAGTATTTT.

The chain's CDR3 is CASSWAGTTDTQYF. The CDR3, as DNA: TGCGCCAGCAGCTGGGCGGGGACCACAGATACGCAGTATTTT. This sequence joins TRBV5-1 and TRBJ2-3; D might be TRBD2 (6 bases). Trimming removed 3 bases from V and 2 bases from J, with 10 bases in between. This CDR3 has 14 residues. CDR1 is SGHRS and CDR2 is YFSETQ in the germline V gene.

This chain connects TRBV14 to TRBJ1-1; tentative D call: TRBD1 (5 bases). The germline V gene has CDR1 SGHDN and CDR2 FVKESK. Trimming cost V 0 bases and J 6 bases, with 14 bases left between them. This CDR3 contains 15 residues. The CDR3 DNA reads as TGTGCCAGCAGCCAAGACAGGGTGTTTGAATCTGAAGCTTTCTTT. Encoded protein: CASSQDRVFESEAFF.

This clone appeared a single time. The chain couples TRBV9 to TRBJ2-1; 7 bases map to TRBD2. Trimming removed 0 bases from V and 6 bases from J; junction bases left unmatched: 9. The germline V gene has CDR1 SGDLS and CDR2 YYNGEE. This CDR3 has 16 amino acids. The CDR3 is CASSVGEGARVNEQFF. For the CDR3, the DNA is TGTGCCAGCAGCGTAGGGGAGGGAGCTCGGGTCAATGAGCAGTTCTTC.

The chain carries TRBV5-6 and TRBJ1-5; D is undetermined. The V end was cut by 4 bases, the J end by 0 bases, with 5 bases between. The CDR3 loop spans 13 amino acids. CDR1 and CDR2 from the germline V gene are SGHDT and YYEEEE. CDR3 region: CASSVYSNQPQHF. CDR3 nucleotides: TGTGCCAGCAGCGTCTATAGCAATCAGCCCCAGCATTTT. Full variable domain (remainder filled in from reference TRBV5-6 and TRBJ1-5): DAGVTQSPTHLIKTRGQQVTLRCSPKSGHDTVSWYQQALGQGPQFIFQYYEEEERQRGNFPDRFSGHQFPNYSSELNVNALLLGDSALYLCASSVYSNQPQHFGDGTRLSIL.

The rearrangement joins TRBV30 to TRBJ2-1, with D maybe TRBD2 (6 bases). The CDR3 runs 15 residues. Germline CDR1 reads GTSNPN; CDR2 reads SVGIG (reference sequence). Trimming pared 0 bases from V and 5 bases from J, leaving 14 bases between. Here the CDR3 DNA reads TGTGCCTGGAGTGTAGCGCTAGCGTACAACAATGAGCAGTTCTTC. This gives the protein CAWSVALAYNNEQFF.

The chain links TRBV7-9 to TRBJ1-5; D not resolved. Germline V gene data show CDR1 as SEHNR and CDR2 as FQNEAQ (reference sequence). V was shortened by 4 bases and J by 5 bases, with 9 bases between the two germline ends. The CDR3 is 13 amino acids. The CDR3 spells CASSSVAHQPQHF. The CDR3, as DNA: TGTGCCAGCAGCTCCGTCGCCCATCAGCCCCAGCATTTT.

The chain has TRBV5-1 and TRBJ1-2; 10 bases line up with TRBD1. Unmatched junction bases numbered 5, after V lost 3 bases and J lost 6 bases. Germline CDR1 and CDR2: SGHRS and YFSETQ. The CDR3 is 14 residues long. CDR3 DNA sequence: TGCGCCAGCAGCTGGACAGGGGGTAGCGATGGCTACACCTTC. This translates into CASSWTGGSDGYTF.

The chain couples TRBV29-1 to TRBJ2-7; no definite D call. V was clipped by 1 base and J by 2 bases, with 6 bases between them. The CDR3 is made up of 12 amino acids. Germline V lookup: CDR1 SQVTM, CDR2 ANQGSEA. The DNA of the CDR3 is TGCAGCGTTGAAGTTCGGCCCTACGAGCAGTACTTC. Translated, it gives CSVEVRPYEQYF.

This chain uses TRBV4-2 with TRBJ1-4; 11 bases agree with TRBD1. CDR3 size: 16 residues. Losses at the gene ends were 0 bases for V and 10 bases for J; bases not matched to a gene: 7. Germline CDR1 is LGHNA and CDR2 is YNFKEQ. The CDR3 spells CASSQDKGQGGTKLFF. Written as DNA, the CDR3 is TGTGCCAGCAGCCAAGATAAGGGACAGGGGGGGACAAAACTGTTTTTT.

The CDR3 coding sequence is TGCAGCGTTCTCCTAGCTGAAGCTTTCTTT. This gives the protein CSVLLAEAFF. This chain joins TRBV29-1 and TRBJ1-1; D not resolved. The length of the CDR3 is 10 residues. Germline V gives CDR1 SQVTM, CDR2 ANQGSEA. Trimming removed 5 bases at V and 6 bases at J, with 7 bases between.

This clone is a singleton in its sample. This sequence joins TRBV27 and TRBJ2-3, with 7 nucleotides matching TRBD1. In germline, CDR1 is MNHEY, CDR2 SMNVEV (reference sequence). The length of the CDR3 is 14 residues. The CDR3 DNA is TGTGCAGAGGGGGCCGGAATAAACACAGATACGCAGTATTTT. Its protein is CAEGAGINTDTQYF.

This clone was seen only a few times. The rearrangement links TRBV5-6 to TRBJ2-3; possibly TRBD1 or TRBD2 for D (5 bases each). V was trimmed by 6 bases and J by 3 bases, leaving 20 bases between them. The germline V gene has CDR1 SGHDT and CDR2 YYEEEE. The CDR3 is made up of 16 amino acids. The CDR3 here is CASTRRSTAVTDTQYF. The CDR3 DNA follows: TGTGCCAGCACCCGCAGGTCGACAGCGGTGACAGATACGCAGTATTTT.

Remarks on this clone: The same CDR3 arises from other DNA sequences in this sample as well. Written as DNA, the CDR3 is TGTGCCAGCAGCTTACTAGCGGGGGATTACAATGAGCAGTTCTTC. This sequence encodes CASSLLAGDYNEQFF. This sequence joins TRBV7-8 and TRBJ2-1; 10 nucleotides align to TRBD2. This CDR3 comprises 15 residues. Germline loops: CDR1 SGHVS, CDR2 FQNEAQ. Trimming took 2 bases from V and 4 from J; bases not matched to a gene: 2.

The V call is TRBV10-3, the J call TRBJ1-1; possible D gene TRBD1, 6 bases. The CDR3 covers 13 residues. Germline V gives CDR1 ENHRY, CDR2 SYGVKD. The V end was cut by 6 bases, the J end by 1 base, with 9 bases between. The CDR3 loop reads CAISPGENTEAFF. In nucleotides, the CDR3 is TGTGCCATCAGCCCAGGGGAGAACACTGAAGCTTTCTTT.

The gene calls are TRBV5-6 and TRBJ1-1, with 7 positions matching TRBD1. V gave up 4 bases and J gave up 4 bases; unmatched junction bases: 7. CDR3 size: 14 residues. Germline V gene data show CDR1 as SGHDT and CDR2 as YYEEEE. The CDR3 loop reads CASSITGEFTEAFF. In nucleotides, the CDR3 is TGTGCCAGCAGCATTACAGGGGAGTTCACTGAAGCTTTCTTT.

The J gene is TRBJ2-3, the V gene TRBV7-6, with TRBD2 matching 12 bases. Trimming cost V 4 bases and J 5 bases; bases outside gene matches: 4. Germline CDR1 SGHVS, CDR2 FNYEAQ. The CDR3 is 15 amino acids. For the CDR3, the DNA is TGTGCCAGCAGCTCTAGCGGGGGGGCAAAAGATACGCAGTATTTT. This gives the protein CASSSSGGAKDTQYF.